The sequence of this T cell receptor beta chain was determined in a study of graft-versus-host responses after intestinal transplantation. Method: immunoSEQ multiplex PCR; TCRdb's copy keeps in-frame clones and lacks some. This sample has almost 8,500 clones, with over 85% found just once. The origin of this receptor is a human patient who received an intestinal transplant, so some T cells may come from the graft donor. The sample consisted of PBMCs, taken 11 days after intestinal transplantation.

CDR3 sequence: CASSFFVGTGEGEAFF. CDR3 DNA: TGCGCCAGCAGCTTTTTCGTTGGGACAGGGGAGGGTGAAGCTTTCTTT. The chain recombines TRBV5-1 with TRBJ1-1, with TRBD1 identical over 10 bases. The CDR3 contains 16 residues. The trim removed 2 bases at V and 7 bases at J, leaving 11 bases unmatched. Germline lookup yields CDR1 SGHRS and CDR2 YFSETQ.